The 3 T cell receptor beta chains presented below share a single source sample, sequenced in a study of OX40 agonist ivuxolimab in advanced cancers. Method: immunoSEQ multiplex PCR; TCRdb's copy keeps in-frame clones and lacks some. Of about 69,000 clones in the sample, 65% to 80% were seen once. The sequences come from CD4+ or CD8+ T cells sorted from blood, collected in a trial of the OX40 agonist ivuxolimab. These TCRs come from an adult with an advanced solid tumor such as melanoma, head and neck, liver or kidney cancer.

A few counts support this clone. The chain uses TRBV28 and TRBJ1-1, with a tentative D call TRBD1 (6 bases). Germline V CDR1 and CDR2: MDHEN, SYDVKM. The CDR3 covers 16 residues. V was trimmed by 4 bases and J by 5 bases, leaving 20 bases between them. CDR3 nucleotide sequence: TGTGCCAGCAGTTCTCCGTGGGACACGGTCGAAACTGAAGCTTTCTTT. The encoded protein is CASSSPWDTVETEAFF.

This chain links TRBV28 with TRBJ1-2; TRBD1 matches at 7 bases. This CDR3 comprises 13 residues. Germline trimming cut 6 bases from V and 8 bases from J; bases unmatched to any gene: 9. Germline lookup yields CDR1 MDHEN and CDR2 SYDVKM. The CDR3 region has the DNA TGTGCCAGCAGCGGACAGGTAGTTAGGGGCTACACCTTC. It is translated as CASSGQVVRGYTF.

The chain employs TRBV5-1 and TRBJ1-2; a possible D gene is TRBD1 (6 bases). The CDR3 has 14 amino acids. The germline CDR1 and CDR2 sequences are SGHRS and YFSETQ. Trimming took off 2 bases at V and 0 bases at J, with 8 bases between the two ends. The CDR3 reads CASSLQGPNYGYTF. As DNA, the CDR3 is TGCGCCAGCAGCTTACAGGGCCCTAACTATGGCTACACCTTC.